The sequence of this T cell receptor beta chain was determined in a study of identical twins' blood T cells. The wider study: Roughly six alpha and roughly six beta libraries together yielded tens of millions of reads.

Study findings and constraints: Twin repertoire similarity may partly reflect shared environment. Even for out-of-frame TCRbeta, twins reportedly shared V gene usage much more than unrelated donors.

This clonotype occurred many times. Its antigen is currently unknown. TCRdb recomputed calls from the 5' RACE reads with MiXCR, one row per CDR3 protein. In the table there are around 380,000 distinct CDR3 sequences, roughly 31% of which are singletons. Germline trimming cut 1 base from V and 8 bases from J; bases unmatched to any gene: 3. This CDR3 comprises 15 residues. The V gene's germline CDR1 is SGHTA and CDR2 FQGTGA. The sequencing sample was made of PBMCs. The source is a woman aged 18 to 49 in good health. This chain joins TRBV7-3 and TRBJ1-6, with 9 bases fitting TRBD1. DNA of the CDR3: TGTGCCAGCAGCTTAAAAGGACAGGGGTATTCACCCCTCCACTTT. Translating it yields CASSLKGQGYSPLHF. Full variable domain (rest looked up from reference TRBV7-3 and TRBJ1-6): GAGVSQTPSNKVTEKGKYVELRCDPISGHTALYWYRQSLGQGPEFLIYFQGTGAADDSGLPNDRFFAVRPEGSVSTLKIQRTERGDSAVYLCASSLKGQGYSPLHFGNGTRLTVT.